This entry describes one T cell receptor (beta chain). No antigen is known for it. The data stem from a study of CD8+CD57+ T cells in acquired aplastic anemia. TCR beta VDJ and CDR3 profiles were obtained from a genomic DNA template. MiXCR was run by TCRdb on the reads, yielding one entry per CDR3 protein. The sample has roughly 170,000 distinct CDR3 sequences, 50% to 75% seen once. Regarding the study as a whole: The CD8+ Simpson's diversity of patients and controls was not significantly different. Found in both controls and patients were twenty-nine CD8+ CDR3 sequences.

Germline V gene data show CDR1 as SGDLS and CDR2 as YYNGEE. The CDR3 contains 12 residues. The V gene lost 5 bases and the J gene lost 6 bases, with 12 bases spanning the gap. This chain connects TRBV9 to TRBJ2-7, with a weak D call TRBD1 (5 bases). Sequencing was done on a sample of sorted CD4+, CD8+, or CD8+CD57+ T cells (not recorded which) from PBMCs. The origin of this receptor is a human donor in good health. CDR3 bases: TGTGCCAGCAGTCAATCCAGGGTCGAGCAGTACTTC. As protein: CASSQSRVEQYF.